This T cell receptor beta chain was profiled in a study of glioma-infiltrating T cells. Amplification of TCR alpha and beta CDR3 regions from RNA used iRepertoire nested multiplex PCR. Tissue mRNA or PBMC total RNA, roughly 100-400 ng, went into one-step reverse transcription and amplification. A single record per CDR3 protein comes from TCRdb applying MiXCR to the multiplex PCR reads. The table lists around 99,000 distinct CDR3 sequences, 20% to 25% of them singletons. Study-wide findings and caveats: Above-expected tissue-blood divergence occurred in all gliomas, most in low-grade ones.

Many counts were recorded for this clonotype. Its antigen is still unknown. This clonotype was obtained from a human donor with low-grade glioma or glioblastoma, undergoing nonglioma brain surgery, or in good health (not recorded which). Material for sequencing was glioma tissue, nonneoplastic brain tissue, or PBMCs (not recorded which).

Written as DNA, the CDR3 is TGTGCCAGTTCCGTGGCGCGGGAGGGTTACAATGAGCAGTTCTTC. Protein product: CASSVAREGYNEQFF. J is TRBJ2-1 and V is TRBV19; 9 nucleotides line up with TRBD2. Germline assignment: CDR1 LNHDA and CDR2 SQIVND (reference sequence). V lost 8 bases and J lost 4; bases outside the gene matches: 9. The CDR3 covers 15 residues.